These 4 T cell receptor beta chains were all obtained from the same sample, sequenced in a study of read filtering for tumor transcriptome and immune sequencing (TCRdb year 2020). TCRdb records Illumina HiSeq 4000 as the sequencer. TCR libraries were constructed from approximately 390 ng RNA using the Immunoverse kit, and molecular barcoded adaptors covering alpha/delta and beta/gamma chains were employed. The raw public data were reprocessed by TCRdb itself: fastp quality trimming at Q25, MiXCR clonotype calling, in-frame beta chains only. Under each unique CDR3 protein, matching rows form one entry showing the most common genes and DNA. The sample has 90,000 to 95,000 distinct CDR3 sequences on record, roughly a fifth of them singletons. Of the sample, over 10% falls within the top ten clones. The material sequenced was a population of CD138-negative cells sorted from bone marrow. What the cell subset or site label conveys for this sample: bone marrow mononuclear cells depleted of CD138+ plasma/myeloma cells by negative magnetic selection. Source of these receptors: a donor at least 40 years old with multiple myeloma.

This clonotype was picked up many times. The chain recombines TRBV19 with TRBJ1-1; possible D gene TRBD1, 6 bases. Per germline, CDR1 LNHDA and CDR2 SQIVND (reference sequence). The CDR3 consists of 15 residues. Trimming removed 2 bases at V and 5 bases at J, with 15 bases between. CDR3 sequence (DNA): TGTGCCAGTAGTATAAAGGACAGCGGGAGGACTGAAGCTTTCTTT. Encoded protein: CASSIKDSGRTEAFF.

With respect to this clonotype: A much larger clonotype is one base distant, so this may be a read error. The CDR3 end shows no conserved phenylalanine or tryptophan, and so a read error is likely. The V and J genes are TRBV7-9 and TRBJ2-3; 7 bases align to TRBD1. Germline CDR1 SEHNR, CDR2 FQNEAQ (reference sequence). The CDR3 runs 12 residues. V shed 6 bases, J shed 6 bases, and the junction held 3 bases outside the gene matches. The CDR3 loop is CASRSTGDTQYL. CDR3 in DNA: TGTGCCAGCAGGTCGACAGGGGATACGCAGTATTTG.

Remarks on this clonotype: A far bigger clonotype differs at one base, so this is likely a read error. The chain links TRBV20-1 to TRBJ1-4, with D possibly being TRBD1 (5 bases). CDR3 length equals 12 residues. Germline values: CDR1 DFQATT, CDR2 SNEGSKA (reference sequence). CDR3 in DNA: TGCAGTGCTCCCAAGGGGCGGGATACGCCGTATTTT. Protein: CSAPKGRDTPYF.

This clonotype showed up just a few times. The genes are TRBV5-1 and TRBJ1-3; no definite D call. The germline CDR1 and CDR2 sequences are SGHRS and YFSETQ. The germline V and J ends were trimmed by 1 base and 0 bases, with 11 bases remaining between them. The CDR3 has 16 residues. The chain's CDR3 is CASSLLGPYSGNTIYF. CDR3 in DNA: TGCGCCAGCAGCTTGTTGGGTCCCTACTCTGGAAACACCATATATTTT.